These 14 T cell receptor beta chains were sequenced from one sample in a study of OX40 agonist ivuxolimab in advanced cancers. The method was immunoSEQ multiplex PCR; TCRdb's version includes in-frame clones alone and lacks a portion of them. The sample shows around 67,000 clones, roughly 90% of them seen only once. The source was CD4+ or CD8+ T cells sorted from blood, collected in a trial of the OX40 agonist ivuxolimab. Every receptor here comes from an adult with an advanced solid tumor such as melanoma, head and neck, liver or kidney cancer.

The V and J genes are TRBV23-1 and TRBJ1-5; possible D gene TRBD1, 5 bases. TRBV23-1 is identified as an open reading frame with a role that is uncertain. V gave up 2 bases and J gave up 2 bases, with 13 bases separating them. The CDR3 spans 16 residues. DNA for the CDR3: TGCGCCAGCAGTCAAACCTCGCAGGGCTGCAATCAGCCCCAGCATTTT. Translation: CASSQTSQGCNQPQHF.

The CDR3 DNA follows: TGTGCCAGCAGTCAGGGACAGGGGGCAGGGGCCCAGTACTTC. Residues: CASSQGQGAGAQYF. The chain employs TRBV28 and TRBJ2-5; 12 bases fit TRBD1. Per the germline V gene, CDR1 is MDHEN and CDR2 is SYDVKM. V lost 5 bases to trimming and J lost 9 bases; unmatched junction nucleotides: 7. CDR3 length: 14 residues.

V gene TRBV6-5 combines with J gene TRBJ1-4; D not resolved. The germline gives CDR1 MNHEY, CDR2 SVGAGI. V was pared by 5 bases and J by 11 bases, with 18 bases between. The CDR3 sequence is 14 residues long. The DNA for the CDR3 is TGTGCCAGCAGTCTAGACTCCGCTATTAATAAACTGTTTTTT. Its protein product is CASSLDSAINKLFF.

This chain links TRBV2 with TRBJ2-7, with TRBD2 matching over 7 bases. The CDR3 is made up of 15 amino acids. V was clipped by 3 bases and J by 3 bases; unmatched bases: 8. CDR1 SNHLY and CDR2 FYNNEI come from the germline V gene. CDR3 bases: TGTGCCAGCAGTGAGGGCGGGAGCTCCCTCTACGAGCAGTACTTC. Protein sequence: CASSEGGSSLYEQYF.

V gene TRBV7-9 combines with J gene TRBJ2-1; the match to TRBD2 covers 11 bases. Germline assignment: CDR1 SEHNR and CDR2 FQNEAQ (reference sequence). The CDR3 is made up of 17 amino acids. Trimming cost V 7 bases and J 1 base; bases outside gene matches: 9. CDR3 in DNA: TGTGCCAGCACCCTACTAGCGGGAGTTGGTTCCTACAATGAGCAGTTCTTC. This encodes CASTLLAGVGSYNEQFF.

Here the CDR3 DNA reads TGTGCCAGCAGTCCCCCCGGGGCCACCGGGGGCTACACCTTC. It translates to CASSPPGATGGYTF. The V call is TRBV6-5, the J call TRBJ1-2; maybe TRBD1 (5 bases). The germline V gene encodes CDR1 MNHEY and CDR2 SVGAGI. V was shortened by 5 bases and J by 8 bases, with 18 bases between the two germline ends. The CDR3 is 14 amino acids.

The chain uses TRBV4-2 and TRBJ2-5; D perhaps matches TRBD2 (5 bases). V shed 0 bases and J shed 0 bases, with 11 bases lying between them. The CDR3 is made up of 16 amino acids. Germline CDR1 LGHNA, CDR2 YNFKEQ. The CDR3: CASSQEPSGYQETQYF. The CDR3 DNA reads TGTGCCAGCAGCCAAGAGCCATCGGGGTACCAAGAGACCCAGTACTTC.

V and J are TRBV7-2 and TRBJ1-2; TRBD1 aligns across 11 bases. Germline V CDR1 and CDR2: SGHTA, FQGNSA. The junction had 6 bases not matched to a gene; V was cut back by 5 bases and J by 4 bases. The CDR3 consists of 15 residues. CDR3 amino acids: CASSPGQGVSYGYTF. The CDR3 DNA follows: TGTGCCAGCAGCCCGGGACAGGGGGTTTCCTATGGCTACACCTTC.

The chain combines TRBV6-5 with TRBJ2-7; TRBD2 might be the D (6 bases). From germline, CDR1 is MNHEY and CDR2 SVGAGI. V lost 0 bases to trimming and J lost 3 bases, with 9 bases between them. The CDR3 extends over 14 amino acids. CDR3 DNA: TGTGCCAGCAGTTACTCTGGAGGGGACTACGAGCAGTACTTC. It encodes CASSYSGGDYEQYF.

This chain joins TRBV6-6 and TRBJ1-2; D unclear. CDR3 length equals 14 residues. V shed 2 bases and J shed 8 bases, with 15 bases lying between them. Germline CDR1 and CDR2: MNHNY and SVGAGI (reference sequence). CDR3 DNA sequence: TGTGCCAGCAGTTACGCCCATTCTACTAGGGGCTACACCTTC. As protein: CASSYAHSTRGYTF.

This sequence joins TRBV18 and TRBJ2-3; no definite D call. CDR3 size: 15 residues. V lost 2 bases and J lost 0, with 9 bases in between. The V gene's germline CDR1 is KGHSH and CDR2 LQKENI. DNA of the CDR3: TGTGCCAGCTCACCATTCACGGCTAGCACAGATACGCAGTATTTT. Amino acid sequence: CASSPFTASTDTQYF.

In DNA form, the CDR3 reads TGTGCCAGCAGTAGGGAAAGGGGTTCGACTGAAGCTTTCTTT. The encoded protein is CASSRERGSTEAFF. The V and J genes are TRBV2 and TRBJ1-1; D is possibly TRBD1 (5 bases). Trimming pared 5 bases from V and 5 bases from J, leaving 15 bases between. This CDR3 is 14 amino acids long. CDR1 is SNHLY and CDR2 is FYNNEI in the germline V gene.

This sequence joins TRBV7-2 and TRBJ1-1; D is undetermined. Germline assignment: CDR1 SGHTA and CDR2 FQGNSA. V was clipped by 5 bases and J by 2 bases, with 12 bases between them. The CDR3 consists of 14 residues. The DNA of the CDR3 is TGTGCCAGCAGCCCAAGCGGCGTAAACACTGAAGCTTTCTTT. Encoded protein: CASSPSGVNTEAFF.

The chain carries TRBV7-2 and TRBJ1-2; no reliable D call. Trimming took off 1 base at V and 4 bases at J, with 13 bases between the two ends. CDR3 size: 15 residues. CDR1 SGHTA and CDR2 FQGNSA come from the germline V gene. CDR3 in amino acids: CASSLDSSESYGYTF. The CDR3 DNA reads TGTGCCAGCAGCTTAGACAGCTCGGAAAGCTATGGCTACACCTTC.